Listed below are T cell receptor beta chains from one sample, sequenced in a study of blood T cell repertoires in COVID-19. Sequencing was performed with immunoSEQ multiplex PCR; in TCRdb, only in-frame clones are kept and a portion is missing. The sample carries about 220,000 clones, under 90% recorded once. Sequences were obtained from peripheral blood. All receptors come from a woman older than 75 with acute or convalescent COVID-19. CDR3s include the opening cysteine and the closing phenylalanine or tryptophan. A D gene is named only where the DNA matches it firmly. Clone size is shown for a subset of rows, as once, few, many or a class of expanded clone.

>NA|NA|TRBJ2-1|TRBV15
TGTGCCACCAGCGAAACTTACAATGAGCAGTTCTTC
CATSETYNEQFF
>NA|TRBD1|TRBJ1-6|TRBV7-2
TGTGCCAGCAGCTTAGATACAGGGGGGTCCTATAATTCACCCCTCCACTTT
CASSLDTGGSYNSPLHF
>NA|NA|TRBJ1-4|TRBV6-5
TGTGGCGGGGGTGTTAATGAAAAACTGTTTTTT
CGGGVNEKLFF
>NA|TRBD1|TRBJ1-6|TRBV3-1/TRBV3-2
TGTGCCAGCAGCCAAGGGGACAGGTTCGCGACACCCCTCCACTTT
CASSQGDRFATPLHF
>NA|NA|TRBJ2-3|TRBV9
TGTGCCAGCAGCTATGCCGCGAGGGCGACAGATACGCAGTATTTT
CASSYAARATDTQYF
>few|TRBD1|TRBJ1-6|TRBV30
TGTGCCTGGAGTGTACGGCGGACAGGGAAGGAGTTGGAGTCACCCCTCCACTTT
CAWSVRRTGKELESPLHF
>NA|NA|TRBJ1-1|TRBV6-5
TGTGCCAGCAGTTACAAGAACACAGGGCAATTAACTGAAGCTTTCTTT
CASSYKNTGQLTEAFF
>NA|NA|TRBJ2-1|TRBV5-4
TGTGCCAGCAGCTCTCCCCTCTACAATGAGCAGTTCTTC
CASSSPLYNEQFF
>NA|TRBD2|TRBJ2-2|TRBV5-1
TGCGCCAGCAGCTTGGCGCTAGCGGGGGATACCGGGGAGCTGTTTTTT
CASSLALAGDTGELFF
>NA|TRBD2|TRBJ2-7|TRBV7-3
TGTGCCAGCAGCTTAGAAGCGGGGGGTACCTACGAGCAGTACTTC
CASSLEAGGTYEQYF
>once|NA|TRBJ2-1|TRBV18
TGTGCCAGCTCTGATATTGGGACTGGCTACAATGAGCAGTTCTTC
CASSDIGTGYNEQFF
>NA|NA|TRBJ2-3|TRBV6-1
TGTGCCAGCAGTGTTCAACCCTTACAGGGTGTGAACACAGATACGCAGTATTTT
CASSVQPLQGVNTDTQYF
>NA|NA|TRBJ2-7|TRBV6-5
TGTGCCAGCAGTCCCGAGATCCCATACGAGCAGTACTTC
CASSPEIPYEQYF
>NA|NA|TRBJ1-1|TRBV19
TGTGCCAGTAGTTCTCTTACCGGGAATGAAGCTTTCTTT
CASSSLTGNEAFF
>once|NA|TRBJ1-1|TRBV12-3/TRBV12-4
TGTGCCAGCAGCTTTCGAACCACCGGGGATTCTTTCTTT
CASSFRTTGDSFF
>NA|TRBD1|TRBJ1-2|TRBV30
TGTGCCTGTGACAGGGAAGTGGGCAGCTATGGCTACACCTTC
CACDREVGSYGYTF
>NA|NA|TRBJ1-1|TRBV4-1
TGCGCCAGCAGCAGTACAGGGACGGTCAACACTGAAGCTTTCTTT
CASSSTGTVNTEAFF
>NA|NA|TRBJ1-1|TRBV30
TGTGCCTGGAGTGTGGGCCGCACAGGGAGCACTGAAGCTTTCTTT
CAWSVGRTGSTEAFF
>NA|TRBD1|TRBJ1-2|TRBV7-8
TGTGCCAGCAGCTCCCAGGACAGGCCGGCTGGCTACACCTTC
CASSSQDRPAGYTF
>NA|NA|TRBJ1-2|TRBV5-1
TGCGCCAGCAGCTTGGAGAACGGGGTTGGCTACACCTTC
CASSLENGVGYTF
>few|NA|TRBJ1-2|TRBV18
TGTGCCAGCTCACCAGCGGGGGGCGACTATGGCTACACCTTC
CASSPAGGDYGYTF
>once|NA|TRBJ1-2|TRBV20-1
TGCAGTGCCACGCGGGGCTATGGCTACACCTTC
CSATRGYGYTF
>NA|TRBD2|TRBJ2-1|TRBV13
TGTGCCAGCAGCTTAGGTAGCGGGGGGCCCCACAATGAGCAGTTCTTC
CASSLGSGGPHNEQFF
>few|NA|TRBJ2-7|TRBV27
TGTGCCAGCAGTGTACAGGGCTTTGCCTACGAGCAGTACTTC
CASSVQGFAYEQYF
>NA|TRBD1|TRBJ1-1|TRBV28
TGTGCCAGCAGTCGTCCGGGACAGAGGATGAACACTGAAGCTTTCTTT
CASSRPGQRMNTEAFF
>NA|NA|TRBJ1-1|TRBV28
TGTGCCAGCAGTTTGGGGCCTGACCTAGAAGCTTTCTTT
CASSLGPDLEAFF
>once|TRBD2|TRBJ2-1|TRBV7-2
TGTGCCAGCAGCTTTAACAGAGCGGGGGGTAATGAGCAGTTCTTC
CASSFNRAGGNEQFF
>NA|NA|TRBJ1-6|TRBV6-6
TGTGCCAGCAGGGCGCCCGGGAATTCACCCCTCCACTTT
CASRAPGNSPLHF
>NA|TRBD1|TRBJ2-2|TRBV5-5
TGTGCCACAGACAGGGACACCGGGGAGCTGTTTTTT
CATDRDTGELFF
>NA|NA|TRBJ1-1|TRBV11-3
TGTGCCAGCAGCTTAGTGTCGTTGAACACTGAAGCTTTCTTT
CASSLVSLNTEAFF
>few|NA|TRBJ1-5|TRBV5-5
TGTGCCAGCAGCCCCGACATCTATCAGCCCCAGCATTTT
CASSPDIYQPQHF
>NA|NA|TRBJ2-3|TRBV9
TGTGCCAGCAGCGTATCATCAGGGGTTAGCACAGATACGCAGTATTTT
CASSVSSGVSTDTQYF
>NA|NA|TRBJ1-2|TRBV5-6
TGTGCCAGCAGCTGGGAGAGTAGCTACACCTTC
CASSWESSYTF
>NA|TRBD1|TRBJ1-6|TRBV28
TGTGCCAGCAGTCCCACAGGGGGCTGGGATAATTCACCCCTCCACTTT
CASSPTGGWDNSPLHF
>NA|TRBD2|TRBJ2-1|TRBV18
TGTGCCAGCTCACTTGGGCTCCGGACTAGCGTCCGAGATGAGCAGTTCTTC
CASSLGLRTSVRDEQFF
>NA|TRBD2|TRBJ2-1|TRBV11-3
TGTGCCAGCAGCTCTGGACTAGCGGGGGACAATGAGCAGTTCTTC
CASSSGLAGDNEQFF
>NA|TRBD2|TRBJ2-1|TRBV5-1
TGCGCCAGCAGCACCGAGCGGGGGGACTACAATGAGCAGTTCTTC
CASSTERGDYNEQFF
>NA|NA|TRBJ2-7|TRBV20-1
TGCAGTGCTAGAGGTGCCTACGAACAGTACTTC
CSARGAYEQYF
>NA|NA|TRBJ1-4|TRBV12-3/TRBV12-4
TGTGCCAGCAGCCTAAAGCTAAATGAAAAACTGTTTTTT
CASSLKLNEKLFF
>NA|NA|TRBJ2-7|TRBV19
TGTGCCAGTACCCCCACACCGTACTCCTACGAGCAGTACTTC
CASTPTPYSYEQYF
>NA|NA|TRBJ1-3|TRBV2
TGTGCCAGCAGTGGACAGTCTAACACCATATATTTT
CASSGQSNTIYF
>NA|NA|TRBJ2-1|TRBV20-1
TGCAGTGCTACAGGTCTCAATGAGCAGTTCTTC
CSATGLNEQFF
>NA|NA|TRBJ2-5|TRBV19
TGTGCCAGTAGTGCCCGACTAGGGGAAGAGACCCAGTACTTC
CASSARLGEETQYF
>NA|NA|TRBJ1-3|TRBV9
TGTGCCAGCGGGGGACTCCACTCTGGAAACACCATATATTTT
CASGGLHSGNTIYF
>NA|TRBD2|TRBJ2-1|TRBV6-2/TRBV6-3
TGTGCCAGCAGTTACGGACTAGCGGGGGGCTTCTCCTACAATGAGCAGTTCTTC
CASSYGLAGGFSYNEQFF
>NA|NA|TRBJ1-2|TRBV6-5
TGTGCCAGCAGTTACGGAGCTAACTATGGCTACACCTTC
CASSYGANYGYTF
>NA|NA|TRBJ1-2|TRBV2
TGTGCCAGCAGTGGAAGCTTAGGGGGTTTTGGCTACACCTTC
CASSGSLGGFGYTF
>NA|TRBD1|TRBJ1-1|TRBV6-5
TGTGCCAGCAATAAGGACAGGGAGAGGAACACTGAAGCTTTCTTT
CASNKDRERNTEAFF
>NA|NA|TRBJ1-4|TRBV12-5
TGTGCTAGTGGTTTGACAGGACGTCTGGAAAAACTGTTTTTT
CASGLTGRLEKLFF
>NA|NA|TRBJ1-2|TRBV4-2
TGTGCCAGCAGCCAAGACCCCAGGGCCAGGACGGGGGTCAACTATGGCTACACCTTC
CASSQDPRARTGVNYGYTF
>NA|TRBD1|TRBJ1-2|TRBV19
TGTGCCAGTAGTATAAACCGGGACAGAGATGGCTACACCTTC
CASSINRDRDGYTF
>NA|NA|TRBJ1-2|TRBV12-3/TRBV12-4
TGTGCCAGCAGATTGGGGACACACTATGGCTACACCTTC
CASRLGTHYGYTF
>NA|NA|TRBJ1-5|TRBV7-2
TGTGCCAGCAGCTTAGTTGCAGAGGCGGGCAATCAGCCCCAGCATTTT
CASSLVAEAGNQPQHF
>NA|TRBD2|TRBJ2-1|TRBV7-8
TGTGCCAGCAGCTTAGGGCTAGCGGCCTCCAATGAGCAGTTCTTC
CASSLGLAASNEQFF
>NA|TRBD1|TRBJ2-1|TRBV19
TGTGCCAGTAGTCTCGGACAGGCGTATTGGAATGAGCAGTTCTTC
CASSLGQAYWNEQFF
>NA|NA|TRBJ2-2|TRBV10-3
TGTGCCATCAGTGAAGGTATAGTAGGGGGTGATACCGGGGAGCTGTTTTTT
CAISEGIVGGDTGELFF
>NA|TRBD1|TRBJ2-4|TRBV6-1
TGTGCCATCCAACGGGGACAGGGGTTGCACATTCAGTACTTC
CAIQRGQGLHIQYF
>NA|TRBD2|TRBJ2-3|TRBV5-4
TGTGCCAGCAACCTCGGGGGGAGCCGCACAGATACGCAGTATTTT
CASNLGGSRTDTQYF
>NA|NA|TRBJ1-2|TRBV3-1/TRBV3-2
TGTGCCAGCAGCCAGGCGTTAGCGTCCGGCTACACCTTC
CASSQALASGYTF